What follows is one TCR beta chain and its context. The data were produced by immunoSEQ multiplex PCR, yet TCRdb's version contains in-frame clones alone and is incomplete. Of about 140,000 clones in the sample, about four fifths were seen once. This sample is part of a study of blood T cell repertoires in COVID-19. Overall study: In each case, the material was cDNA or gDNA derived from T cells, B-cell-depleted T cells, or PBMCs.

Trimming pared 6 bases from V and 4 bases from J, leaving 13 bases between. CDR3 length: 14 amino acids. CDR1 is SGHRS, CDR2 YFSETQ, per germline. The specimen sequenced was peripheral blood. V and J are TRBV5-1 and TRBJ2-2; D unresolved. This clonotype was obtained from a human donor in a cohort sampled during active COVID-19. The CDR3, as DNA: TGCGCCAGCATGGTGTCCACCAGCACCGGGGAGCTGTTTTTT. Translating gives CASMVSTSTGELFF.